The 18 T cell receptor beta chains below were found in one sample sequenced in a study of CD8 T cells in ankylosing spondylitis. TCRdb re-called the 5' RACE reads through MiXCR, storing one row per CDR3 protein. The repertoire consists of approximately 260,000 distinct CDR3 sequences, with approximately 20% occurring once and the leading ten covering around 32%. Sequences were obtained from blood, either unsorted or a sorted T cell fraction (not recorded which). The receptors here all came from a male donor with ankylosing spondylitis or in good health (not recorded which).

This clonotype has more than one count but fewer than ten. A read error may produce the germline difference seen at one junction end. CDR3 protein: CASSPTSGSDEQFF. Written as DNA, the CDR3 is TGTGCCAGTAGCCCGACTAGCGGGAGCGATGAGCAGTTCTTC. This chain joins TRBV3-1 and TRBJ2-1; 12 nucleotides agree with TRBD2. Germline V CDR1 and CDR2: LGHDT, YNNKEL (reference sequence). The CDR3 is 14 amino acids.

There are a few counts of this clonotype. The chain couples TRBV4-1 to TRBJ2-3, with TRBD2 matching over 10 bases. The CDR3 totals 18 residues. Germline CDR1 reads MGHRA; CDR2 reads YSYEKL. The J segment lost 4 bases and the V segment lost 0 bases, leaving 10 bases of the junction unmatched. Here the CDR3 DNA reads TGCGCCAGCAGCCAAGATACCCTAGCGGGAGTTTGGGCAGATACGCAGTATTTT. The encoded protein is CASSQDTLAGVWADTQYF.

This clonotype showed up many times. In nucleotides, the CDR3 is TGCGCCAGCAGCCAAGGGAGGGGGAGGGAATACGAGCAGTACTTC. This sequence encodes CASSQGRGREYEQYF. The V and J genes are TRBV4-1 and TRBJ2-7; weak D call: TRBD2 (7 bases). The CDR3 contains 15 residues. V was clipped by 1 base and J by 4 bases, with 14 bases between them. Germline V CDR1 and CDR2: MGHRA, YSYEKL.

This sequence joins TRBV12-3 or TRBV12-4 and TRBJ1-1; D not resolved. Trimming removed 6 bases at V and 2 bases at J, with 7 bases between. The CDR3 spans 12 residues. The DNA for the CDR3 is TGTGCCAGCAGCCCCGACAACACTGAAGCTTTCTTT. Translated: CASSPDNTEAFF.

This clonotype was seen a handful of times. CDR3 residues: CSVYDGSSYEQYF. CDR3 bases: TGCAGCGTTTACGACGGATCTTCCTACGAGCAGTACTTC. The chain links TRBV29-1 to TRBJ2-7; D remains unclear. The V and J ends lost 5 bases and 1 base respectively, with 12 bases between them. The germline CDR1 and CDR2 sequences are SQVTM and ANQGSEA. CDR3 length: 13 amino acids.

This clonotype turned up a few times. The rearrangement links TRBV7-8 to TRBJ2-3, with TRBD1 identical over 10 bases. V was clipped by 5 bases and J by 1 base; unmatched bases: 6. The CDR3 spans 16 residues. CDR1 and CDR2 (germline): SGHVS, FQNEAQ. The CDR3 reads CASSHPGTGGTDTQYF. CDR3 nucleotide sequence: TGTGCCAGCAGCCACCCGGGGACAGGGGGCACAGATACGCAGTATTTT.

In this sample, this clonotype turned up a few times. The chain is built from TRBV7-6 and TRBJ1-2, with 11 bases fitting TRBD1. The length of the CDR3 is 15 residues. J gave up 4 bases and V 6 bases, and 7 bases lay outside the gene matches. From germline, CDR1 is SGHVS and CDR2 FNYEAQ. CDR3 residues: CASSFGTGGGYGYTF. The CDR3 nucleotides are TGTGCCAGCAGTTTTGGGACAGGGGGAGGCTATGGCTACACCTTC.

This clonotype was observed a handful of times. The chain links TRBV11-2 to TRBJ2-3; D gene unclear. There are 15 residues in the CDR3. The V end lost 0 bases, the J end lost 4 bases, and 11 bases lay between the germline ends. Germline V gives CDR1 SGHAT, CDR2 FQNNGV. The CDR3 region is CASSLEQLGADTQYF. The CDR3 coding sequence is TGTGCCAGCAGCTTAGAACAGCTAGGCGCAGATACGCAGTATTTT.

This clonotype has a handful of counts. The chain joins TRBV27 to TRBJ1-2; TRBD1 matches at 7 bases. This CDR3 has 14 residues. With 5 bases clipped from V and 4 bases from J, the junction kept 7 bases outside the gene matches. Germline CDR1 reads MNHEY; CDR2 reads SMNVEV (reference sequence). The CDR3 loop is CASSEGAAGYGYTF. The CDR3 DNA reads as TGTGCCAGCAGTGAGGGGGCCGCGGGCTATGGCTACACCTTC.

This clonotype was found a few times. The chain recombines TRBV12-3 or TRBV12-4 with TRBJ2-5; D possibly uses TRBD1 or TRBD2 (5 bases each). The CDR3 contains 17 residues. The germline V and J ends were trimmed by 5 bases and 7 bases, with 26 bases remaining between them. The CDR3, as DNA: TGTGCCAGCAGTCCCGACGGAGTTGAACGGGACGAGGGGACCCAGTACTTC. Its protein product is CASSPDGVERDEGTQYF.

This clonotype was observed many times. The chain couples TRBV7-3 to TRBJ2-2; D is undetermined. Deletions cut 4 bases from V and 8 bases from J, with 8 bases between. Germline V CDR1 and CDR2: SGHTA, FQGTGA. CDR3 length: 12 amino acids. CDR3 sequence reads: CASSSPSGELFF. DNA of the CDR3: TGTGCCAGCAGCTCGCCGAGTGGGGAGCTGTTTTTT.

V gene TRBV7-9 combines with J gene TRBJ2-1, with D maybe TRBD2 (7 bases). The ends were cut back, 1 base at V and 4 bases at J, with 14 bases in the middle. The CDR3 runs to 16 residues. The germline gives CDR1 SEHNR, CDR2 FQNEAQ (reference sequence). In DNA, the CDR3 is TGTGCCAGCAGCTTAGGGGGGGGCAACTCATACAATGAGCAGTTCTTC. It translates to CASSLGGGNSYNEQFF. The whole variable domain, remainder taken from reference TRBV7-9 and TRBJ2-1, is DTGVSQNPRHKITKRGQNVTFRCDPISEHNRLYWYRQTLGQGPEFLTYFQNEAQLEKSRLLSDRFSAERPKGSFSTLEIQRTEQGDSAMYLCASSLGGGNSYNEQFFGPGTRLTVL.

For the CDR3, the DNA is TGTGCCAGCAGTTTATCGTGGGGGTGGGATGAAAAACTGTTTTTT. Translation: CASSLSWGWDEKLFF. The gene calls are TRBV27 and TRBJ1-4; possible D gene TRBD1, 5 bases. The CDR3 is 15 residues long. Deletions cut 0 bases from V and 6 bases from J, with 11 bases between. The germline CDR1 and CDR2 sequences are MNHEY and SMNVEV (reference sequence). Based on the CDR3 plus reference TRBV27 and TRBJ1-4, the full variable domain is EAQVTQNPRYLITVTGKKLTVTCSQNMNHEYMSWYRQDPGLGLRQIYYSMNVEVTDKGDVPEGYKVSRKEKRNFPLILESPSPNQTSLYFCASSLSWGWDEKLFFGSGTQLSVL.

The CDR3 region has the DNA TGTGCTAGTGGTTTGGGGACCGCCTACGAGCAGTACTTC. This gives the protein CASGLGTAYEQYF. This chain joins TRBV12-5 and TRBJ2-7; D gene unclear. Germline-derived CDR1 and CDR2 are LGHNT and FRNRAP. The CDR3 is 13 residues long. Trimming took 1 base from V and 2 from J, leaving 6 bases between them.

This clonotype turned up a few times. The chain links TRBV12-3 or TRBV12-4 to TRBJ2-2, with 10 bases that match TRBD2. J lost 4 bases, V lost 8 bases, and 4 bases had no gene match. This CDR3 has 14 amino acids. CDR3 in DNA: TGTGCCAGCGGTTCTAGCGGGAGCACCGGGGAGCTGTTTTTT. It yields the protein CASGSSGSTGELFF.

This clonotype was seen only a few times. The chain recombines TRBV29-1 with TRBJ2-7; perhaps TRBD2 as D (6 bases). CDR3 length: 12 residues. CDR1 is SQVTM, CDR2 ANQGSEA, per germline. CDR3 region: CGISRGSYEQYF. In nucleotides, the CDR3 is TGCGGGATCTCGCGGGGCTCCTACGAGCAGTACTTC.

V gene TRBV12-3 or TRBV12-4 combines with J gene TRBJ1-3, with unresolved D. V lost 2 bases and J 1 base, leaving 6 bases between the germline ends. The CDR3 sequence is 14 residues long. The CDR3 DNA sequence: TGTGCCAGCAGTTTATGGGTTTCTGGAAACACCATATATTTT. Its protein product is CASSLWVSGNTIYF.

This chain joins TRBV7-9 and TRBJ2-7; 7 bases line up with TRBD2. The CDR3 spans 15 residues. The J segment lost 5 bases and the V segment lost 2 bases, leaving 9 bases of the junction unmatched. Germline V gene data show CDR1 as SEHNR and CDR2 as FQNEAQ (reference sequence). The CDR3 loop is CASSLRGGLNDEQYF. CDR3 in DNA: TGTGCCAGCAGCTTAAGGGGAGGGTTGAATGACGAGCAGTACTTC. Variable domain in full (rest from reference TRBV7-9 and TRBJ2-7): DTGVSQNPRHKITKRGQNVTFRCDPISEHNRLYWYRQTLGQGPEFLTYFQNEAQLEKSRLLSDRFSAERPKGSFSTLEIQRTEQGDSAMYLCASSLRGGLNDEQYFGPGTRLTVT.